The present entry profiles one T cell receptor beta chain with its context. Its antigen is not yet known. Its ends do not fully match the called genes, so a read error is possible. The record originates from a study of cytomegalovirus exposure and HLA in healthy donors (TCRdb year 2017). Regarding the study in general: An earlier analysis of a few hundred of the donors reported 276 Gb of sequence data and 90 million to 120 million unique TCR beta sequences obtained from approximately 180 million T cells. The aim of the study was to test whether cataloging public T cell receptors could identify signatures of past pathogen exposure. All discovery cohort repertoires had been generated on a single sequencing platform. A later genetic analysis used genome-wide SNP genotypes for about 60% of the roughly 700 donors, treating that subset as a discovery cohort. In addition to the first cohort of approximately 650 subjects, a separate validation cohort of over 90 different subjects was used. A later analysis re-examined previously published TCR beta repertoires from about 670 donors and added high-resolution HLA genotyping to investigate patterns of TCR occurrence. Using immunosequencing, the study profiled T cell repertoires from around 670 subjects and related those repertoires to cytomegalovirus serostatus. An early release covering around 630 HLA-typed donors comprised around 300 gigabases of sequencing data and roughly 86 million unique TCR sequences. To predict cytomegalovirus infection status, the study combined high-throughput TCR immunosequencing, statistical association of individual TCRs with disease status, and machine learning. Rather than drawing on any new phenotypic data, the later analysis identified candidate immune exposures from TCR beta sequences and the way those sequences occurred across donors. Of the approximately 400 genotyped donors, 81% fell in the genetic ancestry cluster associated with self-reported Caucasian donors. HLA typing included class I and class II loci at four-digit resolution. Typing coverage differed by locus: A, B, C, DRB1 and DQB1 were typed in about 620-640 donors, DQA1 in 500 to 550, DPA1 in approximately 610, and DPB1 in roughly 470. Among about 410 genotyped donors of the cohort, an average of roughly 230,000 unique TCR beta nucleotide sequences was sequenced per donor, of which 15% to 20% were non-productive. Alongside the repertoire data, information on donor age, sex, ethnicity and CMV serostatus was compiled. Because of strong linkage in the cohort, roughly 5 DR-DQ haplotypes were treated as single units for association and clustering. An earlier analysis of roughly 600 of the donors used high-throughput TCR beta sequencing to judge whether each TCR beta V gene segment behaved as functional or pseudogenic.

Study-level results and caveats: In vitro tests confirmed that a few of the cytomegalovirus-associated TCR beta chains recognize cytomegalovirus antigens. V-gene and J-gene trimming of TCR beta chains was associated with a missense DCLRE1C variant in a later genetic analysis, and the association was replicated in an independent cohort. Across donors, most TCR sequences were observed very rarely, whereas some public TCRs were present in many individuals. Sequencing depth was assumed to be roughly uniform across donors in the presence/absence analyses, though that assumption may not hold. According to a later analysis, TCR association rates differed among HLA loci, with DRB1 alleles showing the most associated TCRs and HLA-C alleles showing the fewest. A later analysis reported that several top co-occurrence clusters appeared linked to parvovirus B19, influenza, CMV and Epstein-Barr virus. At a false discovery rate of 0.05, a later analysis linked 16,951 TCR beta sequences to specific HLA alleles. It was suggested by the authors that the approach could potentially be generalized to other disease states and immunological phenotypes. Linkage disequilibrium might explain the correlated functional status among segregating V segments, but an unknown experimental factor could not be ruled out. Only TCR beta chains were sequenced in this cohort, and the absence of alpha or paired-chain data limited detectable features. A further reported finding was that TCR beta sequences accurately predicted the HLA-A and HLA-B alleles for most subjects in the first cohort. Assigning TCR associations to individual alleles was difficult when HLA alleles, especially DR and DQ, strongly co-occurred. Compared with the roughly 710-donor mean, donors in an Asian-associated ancestry cluster had fewer N-insertions in productive TCRs, according to a later genetic analysis. Because HLA typing was missing for some donors at each locus, association tests included only the typed subset. The study listed 164 TCR beta chains as associated with cytomegalovirus. Because counts were too low, roughly 17 rarely observed V segments, including chromosome 9 orphons, were left out of the earlier analysis of a few hundred of the donors. A later analysis found that HLA-associated TCR beta chains were more clonally expanded and had lower generation probabilities than equally common non-associated chains. In an earlier analysis of 500 to 650 of the donors, most TCR beta V segments appeared in productive rearrangements about 87% or about 30% of the time, broadly matching IMGT annotations. Cytomegalovirus status was reported to be diagnosed by the classifier with high specificity and sensitivity in both the original and validation cohorts. Most CMV-associated TCR beta chains appeared to be HLA-restricted in a later analysis, and the HLA associations seemed to be driven largely by CMV exposure. For the cohort, immune exposure information was limited to CMV serostatus. The sequencing pipeline was judged likely to have produced a cluster of highly shared sequence variants as a technical artifact.

Libraries came from the immunoSEQ multiplex PCR assay. A mixture of 60 forward primers for TCR Vbeta segments and 13 reverse primers for TCR Jbeta segments was used in the multiplex PCR. The CDR3 region of rearranged TCR beta genes was amplified from genomic DNA by a multiplex PCR assay. The amplified TCR beta libraries were sequenced on the Illumina HiSeq System as 87-base-pair reads. The paper's processing steps were these. A later analysis counted approximately 74 million unique TCR beta chains across the 670 or so repertoires, and 9.5 million to 11 million of these chains were shared by at least two donors. Raw reads were error-corrected and collapsed into unique sequences by a nearest-neighbor algorithm in which closely related sequences were merged to remove PCR and sequencing errors. To assign V, D and J gene segments, CDR3 sequences were aligned to IMGT reference sequences. For a sequence to be retained, a match of at least six nucleotides to both a V gene segment and a J gene segment was required. A rearrangement was called productive if the CDR3 had no stop codons and remained in frame with V and J, and every other rearrangement was called non-productive. Following IMGT convention, CDR3 was defined as the stretch from the second conserved V-encoded cysteine to the conserved J-encoded phenylalanine. In an earlier analysis of 587 of the donors, sequences lacking an unambiguous match to a single V gene segment were excluded. An earlier analysis of fewer than 750 of the donors classified V segments as functional when productive rearrangements were above 56.7% and as segregating when the standard deviation between donors was above 5%. To diagnose cytomegalovirus status from the catalog of TCR beta chain sequences, a statistical classification framework was built. In a later analysis, TCR nucleotide sequences were compared against IMGT/GENE-DB human TR gene sequences so that V and J genes could be assigned. A later analysis assigned CDR3 sequences and most-parsimonious VDJ recombination scenarios with the TCRdist pipeline. In a later analysis, each TCR beta chain was defined by its CDR3 amino acid sequence together with its V-gene family, and reads without a unique V-gene family were excluded. A later analysis removed 550 to 650 highly shared, low-generation-probability nucleotide sequences to deal with suspected cross-contamination and a sequencing artifact. A later analysis calculated a clonal expansion index for each public chain from normalized within-repertoire ranks of inferred template counts. Generation probabilities in a later analysis came from a VDJ recombination model fitted to out-of-frame rearrangements, and those results were checked against IGoR. Hypergeometric tests were used in a later analysis to score TCR-TCR, TCR-HLA and TCR-CMV co-occurrence, with a repertoire-size bias correction applied to the TCR pairs. In a later analysis, false discovery rates were estimated by permuting HLA or CMV assignments 20 times. In a later analysis, co-occurring TCRs were grouped with DBSCAN, and TCRdist sequence similarity was added when clustering was performed within HLA-allele-positive subsets. Repertoires with fewer than 30,000 or more than 120,000 public chains were left out of co-occurrence clustering, as were four to six repertoires with anomalous nucleotide sharing. TCRdb obtained this table from immuneACCESS and retained in-frame rearrangements with V and J assigned. These tables miss some clones; where compared with another copy, unresolved V genes account for less than half of the shortfall, and the remainder is unexplained. V, J and clone size were drawn from that table, and D and trimming were deduced from the DNA. The sample table contains 75,000 to 95,000 clones; only one count was recorded for roughly 78% of them. The ten largest clones take up about 4.2% of the sample.

The cohort consisted of some 730 healthy bone marrow donors. Cohort members were all nominally healthy when sampled, although unrecorded immune exposures were likely present. The donor was CMV seropositive and was included in the group of 300 or so seropositive cohort members. A peripheral blood sample was collected from each donor, and TCR beta sequencing was performed on peripheral blood mononuclear cells. The Qiagen DNeasy Blood Extraction Kit was used to extract genomic DNA from the blood cell samples. The sample taken for sequencing was PBMCs. This sequence originates from a male donor in good health and CMV-seropositive.

The base sequence is TGTTCCAGCAGCCGGAGGAACACTGAAGCTTTCTTT. It specifies CSSSRRNTEAFF. The chain is made from TRBV7-9 and TRBJ1-1, with the D gene not clear enough to name. The germline V gene (reference sequence) yields SEHNR for CDR1 and FQNEAQ for CDR2. Including the terminal cysteine and phenylalanine, the CDR3 comprises 12 residues. Just the 36-base CDR3 DNA is kept, in frame starting at base 1.